This entry is about one TCR beta chain. The CDR3 totals 16 residues. The germline CDR1 and CDR2 sequences are LNHDA and SQIVND (reference sequence). Trimming at V came to 2 bases and at J to 4 bases, leaving 8 bases not matched to a gene. This specimen belongs to a study of blood T cell repertoires in COVID-19. The data were produced by immunoSEQ multiplex PCR, yet TCRdb's version contains in-frame clones alone and is incomplete. The sample lists 150,000 to 200,000 clones; approximately 81% were seen once. The receptor comes from a human donor with acute or convalescent COVID-19. The donor label of this sample is uncertain. This rearrangement joins TRBV19 to TRBJ1-2; TRBD1 agrees at 9 bases. The sample was peripheral blood. For the CDR3, the DNA is TGTGCCAGTAGTATAAAGGCGGGACAGGGTTTCTATGGCTACACCTTC. As protein: CASSIKAGQGFYGYTF.